This is a list of T cell receptor beta chains from one sample in a study of CD4+ T cells in melanoma. Only in-frame clones appear in the TCRdb table, and some are missing; sequencing was by immunoSEQ multiplex PCR. Altogether about 50,000 clones are present, approximately 92% being singletons, with the ten largest covering approximately 12%. Sequencing was done on a sample of peripheral blood. The receptors were sampled from a human donor with melanoma. The CDR3 runs from the conserved cysteine through the conserved F or W. D genes are given only for firm matches. The size entry is marked missing in some rows and otherwise reads once, few, many or a size class.

.	TRBV4-3	.	TRBJ1-2	TGCGCCAGCAGCCAAGGTTCCCAGGCTGCTAACTATGGCTACACCTTC	CASSQGSQAANYGYTF
.	TRBV5-4	.	TRBJ1-4	TGTGCCAGCAGCGGGGGGGGTCCCGGGGAAAAACTGTTTTTT	CASSGGGPGEKLFF
.	TRBV18	TRBD1	TRBJ1-3	TGTGCCAGCTCACCACCGGGACAGTGGGGAAACACCATATATTTT	CASSPPGQWGNTIYF
.	TRBV9	TRBD1	TRBJ2-7	TGTGCCAGCAGCGTTTCAGGGGGCGTCGACGAGCAGTACTTC	CASSVSGGVDEQYF
.	TRBV4-1	.	TRBJ2-5	TGCGCCAGCAGCCACACTCAAGAGACCCAGTACTTC	CASSHTQETQYF
few	TRBV19	.	TRBJ2-2	TGTGCCAGTAGTCCCACCTGGGGCGGGGAGCTGTTTTTT	CASSPTWGGELFF
.	TRBV4-2	.	TRBJ2-1	TGTGCCAGCAGCCAAGAAAATACGGGGCCTTACAATGAGCAGTTCTTC	CASSQENTGPYNEQFF
.	TRBV7-2	.	TRBJ1-6	TGTGCCAGCAGCTTAGACCGGCAGGGGACCAATTCACCCCTCCACTTT	CASSLDRQGTNSPLHF
.	TRBV30	.	TRBJ1-2	TGTGCCTGGAGTGTTCAGGGTGGTTATTACTATGGCTACACCTTC	CAWSVQGGYYYGYTF
.	TRBV5-6	TRBD1	TRBJ2-7	TGTGCCAGCAGCAGAGGACAGGGGATGCAGTACTTC	CASSRGQGMQYF
.	TRBV5-5	.	TRBJ1-1	TGTGCCAGCAGCCATTGGCTGGAGGGAAGACCTGAAGCTTTCTTT	CASSHWLEGRPEAFF
once	TRBV13	.	TRBJ2-2	TGTGCCAGCAGCTTAGTCAGAAACACCGGGGAGCTGTTTTTT	CASSLVRNTGELFF
.	TRBV2	TRBD1	TRBJ1-2	TGTGCCAGCCCGACAGGGGGCTATGGCTACACCTTC	CASPTGGYGYTF
.	TRBV9	TRBD1	TRBJ2-7	TGTGCCAGCAGCGTAGGGGACAGGGGGCTTAGCGAGCAGTACTTC	CASSVGDRGLSEQYF
.	TRBV2	.	TRBJ1-5	TGTGCCAGCAGTGAAGACACAGGACGACAGCCCCAGCATTTT	CASSEDTGRQPQHF
.	TRBV6-5	.	TRBJ1-2	TGTGCCAGCAGTTCCCGGGGAGGCGGAATTAACTATGGCTACACCTTC	CASSSRGGGINYGYTF
.	TRBV15	.	TRBJ1-1	TGTGCCACCAGCAGAGAGTACGGGATGAACACTGAAGCTTTCTTT	CATSREYGMNTEAFF
.	TRBV6-1	.	TRBJ2-1	TGTGCCAGCAGGCAGGGTCGAGGCAATGAGCAGTTCTTC	CASRQGRGNEQFF
once	TRBV7-9	TRBD1	TRBJ2-5	TGTGCCAGCAGCTTAGCGAACCACACAGGGGGGCGCCAAGAGACCCAGTACTTC	CASSLANHTGGRQETQYF
.	TRBV7-3	TRBD1	TRBJ1-5	TGTGCCAGCAGCTTAAAGCTGGGACAGGGGGCTGGGTGCAATCAGCCCCAGCATTTT	CASSLKLGQGAGCNQPQHF
.	TRBV27	.	TRBJ2-7	TGTGCCAGCAGGGAGGGCTTGGGATCCTACGAGCAGTACTTC	CASREGLGSYEQYF
.	TRBV28	.	TRBJ1-4	TGTGCCAGCAGTTTTGAAGGGCCCACTAATGAAAAACTGTTTTTT	CASSFEGPTNEKLFF
.	TRBV6-4	.	TRBJ1-1	TGTGCCAGCAGTGACTGGCAGGGTACTGAAGCTTTCTTT	CASSDWQGTEAFF
.	TRBV7-9	TRBD1	TRBJ2-3	TGTGCCAGCAGCCCCACCAGTGGGGACAGCGCAATAAGGCAGTATTTT	CASSPTSGDSAIRQYF
.	TRBV19	TRBD2	TRBJ2-3	TGTGCCAGTAGTCCCCTAGCGGGGGGGGAAGATACGCAGTATTTT	CASSPLAGGEDTQYF
.	TRBV2	.	TRBJ2-1	TGCGCCTCCAGCGGTGGGAACTACAATGAGCAGTTCTTC	CASSGGNYNEQFF
few	TRBV27	.	TRBJ1-1	TGTGCCAGCAGTTTTACTGTGAACACTGAAGCTTTCTTT	CASSFTVNTEAFF
once	TRBV7-3	.	TRBJ2-2	TGTGCCAGCAGCCCCGGGGACCCTACCCTTGCCGGGGAGCTGTTTTTT	CASSPGDPTLAGELFF
.	TRBV27	.	TRBJ2-4	TGTGCCAGCAGTGCCCTTCAGGGAGGCCGACGGTACTTC	CASSALQGGRRYF
.	TRBV4-1	TRBD1	TRBJ1-4	TGCGCCAGCAGCCAAGTTTCAGGGGGAGGAAATGAAAAACTGTTTTTT	CASSQVSGGGNEKLFF